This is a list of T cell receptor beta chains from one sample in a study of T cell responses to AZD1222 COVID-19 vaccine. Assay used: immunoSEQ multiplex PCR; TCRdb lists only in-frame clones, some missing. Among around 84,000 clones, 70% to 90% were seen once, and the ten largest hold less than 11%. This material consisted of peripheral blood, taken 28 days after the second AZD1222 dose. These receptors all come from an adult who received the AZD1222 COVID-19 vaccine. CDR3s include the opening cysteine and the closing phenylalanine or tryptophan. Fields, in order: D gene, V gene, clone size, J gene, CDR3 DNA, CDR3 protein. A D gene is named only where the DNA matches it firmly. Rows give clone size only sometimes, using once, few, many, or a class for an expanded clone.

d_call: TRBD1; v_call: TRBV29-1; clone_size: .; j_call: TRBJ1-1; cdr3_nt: TGCAGCGCCTTGACAGGGGGGAACACTGAAGCTTTCTTT; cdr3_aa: CSALTGGNTEAFF
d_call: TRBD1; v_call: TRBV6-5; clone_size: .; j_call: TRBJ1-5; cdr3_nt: TGTGCCAGCAGTAAACAGGGGACCGCTAATCAGCCCCAGCATTTT; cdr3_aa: CASSKQGTANQPQHF
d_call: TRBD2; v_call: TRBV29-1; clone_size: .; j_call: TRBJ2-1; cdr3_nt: TGCAGCGTTGGGGGGGAGGGTAGTTCCTACAATGAGCAGTTCTTC; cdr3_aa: CSVGGEGSSYNEQFF
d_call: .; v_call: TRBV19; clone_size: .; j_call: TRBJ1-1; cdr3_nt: TGTGCCAGTAGTATGCAGGGGACTAGTGAAGCTTTCTTT; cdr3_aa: CASSMQGTSEAFF
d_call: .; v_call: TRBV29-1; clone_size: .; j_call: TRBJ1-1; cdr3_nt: TGCAGCTCCTCAGGACAACGCGACACTGAAGCTTTCTTT; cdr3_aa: CSSSGQRDTEAFF
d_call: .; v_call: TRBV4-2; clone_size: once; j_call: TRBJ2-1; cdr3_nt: TGTGCCAGCAGCCAGTCCACAACGGGGGGCCGAGGCAATGAGCAGTTCTTC; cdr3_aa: CASSQSTTGGRGNEQFF
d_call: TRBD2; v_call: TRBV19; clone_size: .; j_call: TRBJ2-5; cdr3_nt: TGTGCCAGTAGTAAGCTAGCGGGGACGAATTACCAAGAGACCCAGTACTTC; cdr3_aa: CASSKLAGTNYQETQYF
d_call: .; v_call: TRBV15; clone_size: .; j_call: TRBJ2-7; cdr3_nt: TGTGCCACCAGCAACGGGGTCGCCTACGAGCAGTACTTC; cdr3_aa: CATSNGVAYEQYF
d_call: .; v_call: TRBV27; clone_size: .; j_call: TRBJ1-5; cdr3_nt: TGTGCCAGCTCCCCCCAAGATAGCAATCAGCCCCAGCATTTT; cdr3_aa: CASSPQDSNQPQHF
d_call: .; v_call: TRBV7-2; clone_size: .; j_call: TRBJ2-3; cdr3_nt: TGTGCCAGCAGCTTTGGGGGTACAGATACGCAGTATTTT; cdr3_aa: CASSFGGTDTQYF
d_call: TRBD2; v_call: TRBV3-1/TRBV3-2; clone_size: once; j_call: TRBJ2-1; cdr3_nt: TGTGCCAGCAGCCCCCTGGCGGGGGGGCGGGCGGAGCAGTTCTTC; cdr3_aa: CASSPLAGGRAEQFF
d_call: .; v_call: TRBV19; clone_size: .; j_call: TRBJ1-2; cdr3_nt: TGTGCCAGTAGTGGGTTGGGCAACTATGGCTACACCTTC; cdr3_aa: CASSGLGNYGYTF
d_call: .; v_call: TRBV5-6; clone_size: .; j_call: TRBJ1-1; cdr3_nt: TGTGCCAGCAGCTTGACACCGGGGAACACTGAAGCTTTCTTT; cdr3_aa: CASSLTPGNTEAFF
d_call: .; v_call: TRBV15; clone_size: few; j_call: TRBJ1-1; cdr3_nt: TGTGCCACCAGCAGAGATTATTTCGGATCGGGCACTGAAGCTTTCTTT; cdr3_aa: CATSRDYFGSGTEAFF
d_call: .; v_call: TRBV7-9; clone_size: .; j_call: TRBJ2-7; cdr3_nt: TGTGCCAGCAGCTTAGCGAGGGACGAGCAGTACTTC; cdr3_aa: CASSLARDEQYF
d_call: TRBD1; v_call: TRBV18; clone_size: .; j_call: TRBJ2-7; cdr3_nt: TGTGCCAGCTCACCTAGGACAGGGACCTACGAGCAGTACTTC; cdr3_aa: CASSPRTGTYEQYF
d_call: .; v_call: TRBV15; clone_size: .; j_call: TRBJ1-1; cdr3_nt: TGTGCCACCAGCAGTCTGGGGCTAACTGAAGCTTTCTTT; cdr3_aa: CATSSLGLTEAFF
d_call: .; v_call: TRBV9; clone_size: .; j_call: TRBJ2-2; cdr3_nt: TGTGCCAGCAGCGTAGGAGGAAGGGCCGGGGAGCTGTTTTTT; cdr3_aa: CASSVGGRAGELFF
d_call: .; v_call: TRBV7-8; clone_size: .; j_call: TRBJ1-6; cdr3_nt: TGTGCCAGCAGACCTGACAGCGATAATTCACCCCTCCACTTT; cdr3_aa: CASRPDSDNSPLHF
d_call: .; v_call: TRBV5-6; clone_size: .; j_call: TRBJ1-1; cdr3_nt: TGTGCCAGCAGCCAGGGACCGAGGGACACTGAAGCTTTCTTT; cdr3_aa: CASSQGPRDTEAFF
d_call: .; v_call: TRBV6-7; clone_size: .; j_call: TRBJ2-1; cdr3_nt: TGTGCCAGCACCCTTGGGGACATACGTGACAATGAGCAGTTCTTC; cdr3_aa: CASTLGDIRDNEQFF
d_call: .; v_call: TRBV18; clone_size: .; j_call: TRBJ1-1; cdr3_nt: TGTGCCAGCTCACCAAGCGTCCCGGGGAACACTGAAGCTTTCTTT; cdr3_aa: CASSPSVPGNTEAFF
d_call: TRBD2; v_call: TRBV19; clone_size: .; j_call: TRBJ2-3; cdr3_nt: TGTGCCAGTACTCAACTAGCGGGGAGCACAGATACGCAGTATTTT; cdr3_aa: CASTQLAGSTDTQYF
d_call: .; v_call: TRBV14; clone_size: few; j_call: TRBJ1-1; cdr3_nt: TGTGCCAGCAGCCAATTTGGGGGGGGTGAAGCTTTCTTT; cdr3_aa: CASSQFGGGEAFF
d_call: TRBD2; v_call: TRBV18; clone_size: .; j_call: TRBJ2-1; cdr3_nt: TGTGCCAGCTCTCGGACGACTAGCGACAATGAGCAGTTCTTC; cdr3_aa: CASSRTTSDNEQFF
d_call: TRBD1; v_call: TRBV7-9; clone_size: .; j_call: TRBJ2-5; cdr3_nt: TGTGCCAGCAGCTTAGGGTCCGCGGCAGGGGGAGAGACCCAGTACTTC; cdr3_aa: CASSLGSAAGGETQYF
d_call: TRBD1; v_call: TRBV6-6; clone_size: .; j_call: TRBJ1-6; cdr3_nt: TGTGCCAGCGTTCACCGGGACAGGGTCAGCACCCTCCACTTT; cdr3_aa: CASVHRDRVSTLHF
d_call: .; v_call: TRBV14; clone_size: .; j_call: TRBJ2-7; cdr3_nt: TGTGCCAGCAGCCAAGATAGTGGCAGGGGGGAACAGTACTTC; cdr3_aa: CASSQDSGRGEQYF
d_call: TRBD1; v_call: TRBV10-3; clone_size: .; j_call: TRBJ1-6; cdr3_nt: TGTGCCACCACAGGGGGCTTGGGTTCACCCCTCCACTTT; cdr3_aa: CATTGGLGSPLHF
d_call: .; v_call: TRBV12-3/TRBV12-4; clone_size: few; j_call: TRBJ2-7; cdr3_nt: TGTGCCAGCAGCCCGAAGGGGTACGAGCAGTACTTC; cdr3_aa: CASSPKGYEQYF
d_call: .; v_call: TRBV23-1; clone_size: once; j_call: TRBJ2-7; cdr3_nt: TGCGCCAGCAGTCAAGCCGGGACCCCCTACGAGCAGTACTTC; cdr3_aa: CASSQAGTPYEQYF
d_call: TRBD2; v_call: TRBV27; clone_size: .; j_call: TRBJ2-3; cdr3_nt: TGTGCCAGCAGTTTATCGGCTAGCGGGAGCACAGATACGCAGTATTTT; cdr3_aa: CASSLSASGSTDTQYF
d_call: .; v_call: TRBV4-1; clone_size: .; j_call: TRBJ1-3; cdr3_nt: TGCGCCAGCAGCCAACCCATCTCTGGAAACACCATATATTTT; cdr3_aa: CASSQPISGNTIYF
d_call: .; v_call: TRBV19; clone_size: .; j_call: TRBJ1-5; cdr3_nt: TGTGCCAGTAGTATAGGGGAGCGACAGAATCAGCCCCAGCATTTT; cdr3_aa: CASSIGERQNQPQHF
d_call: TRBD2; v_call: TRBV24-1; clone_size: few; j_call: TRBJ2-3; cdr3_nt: TGTGCCACCAGTGATTTGGGGGGGGTCACTATGACAGATACGCAGTATTTT; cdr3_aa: CATSDLGGVTMTDTQYF
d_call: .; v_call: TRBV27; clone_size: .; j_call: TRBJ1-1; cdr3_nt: TGTGCCAGCAGACCCATCCCAGGCACTGAAGCTTTCTTT; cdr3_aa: CASRPIPGTEAFF
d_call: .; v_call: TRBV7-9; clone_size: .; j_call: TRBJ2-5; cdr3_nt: TGTGCCAGCAGCTTAGACCGGGCCCAGTACTTC; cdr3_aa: CASSLDRAQYF